This TCR beta chain was identified during a study of OX40 agonist ivuxolimab in advanced cancers. Study outcomes and limitations: Blood T cells, both CD4+ and CD8+, expanded clonally by week 6 at 0.1 to 3.0 mg/kg.

Trimming left V 2 bases short and J 2 bases short, with 11 bases between. CDR1 is MDHEN and CDR2 is SYDVKM in the germline V gene. This CDR3 is 15 amino acids long. On this clone: Its cognate antigen is unknown.

TCRdb keeps only in-frame clones here, not all; method: immunoSEQ multiplex PCR. This table has tens of thousands of clones, roughly 94% appearing once. Sequencing was performed on CD4+ or CD8+ T cells sorted from blood, taken in a trial of the OX40 agonist ivuxolimab. The J gene is TRBJ2-3, the V gene TRBV28, with D perhaps matching TRBD2 (5 bases). This clonotype was obtained from an adult with an advanced solid tumor such as melanoma, head and neck, liver or kidney cancer. The CDR3 bases are TGTGCCAGCAGTTTAACGGGGATTTTCACAGATACGCAGTATTTT. It is translated as CASSLTGIFTDTQYF.